This T cell receptor (beta chain) emerged from a study of shared clonotypes between healthy human individuals. Details on this clone: As yet, its antigen is unknown.

Investigators spread the genomic DNA of each subset evenly over several immunoSEQ plates. Original analysis: Filtering of immunoSEQ junctional sequences could not match full-length read filtering. Only in-frame clones appear in the TCRdb table, and some are missing; sequencing was by immunoSEQ multiplex PCR. V and J calls plus clone size are reproduced from that table; the DNA served to infer D and trimming. Among some 2,100,000 clones listed, about 94% were seen once. General study results and limits: Rarefaction showed that sequencing of sorted subsets was incomplete (despite large depth). It was only blood that was sampled, and tissue repertoires likely differ.

Sequencing was carried out using naive CD4+ T cells sorted from blood. Subset reported: CD45RA+ positively selected. The receptor was isolated from a man younger than 30 in good health.

The CDR3 nucleotides are TGTGCCAGCAGCTTGGGGGGGACAGGGGATCGTAACTATGGCTACACCTTC. The encoded protein is CASSLGGTGDRNYGYTF. The chain uses TRBV5-4 and TRBJ1-2, with 10 positions matching TRBD1. Germline V gives CDR1 SGHNT, CDR2 YYREEE (reference sequence). This CDR3 contains 17 residues. Trimming cost V 0 bases and J 1 base; bases outside gene matches: 6.